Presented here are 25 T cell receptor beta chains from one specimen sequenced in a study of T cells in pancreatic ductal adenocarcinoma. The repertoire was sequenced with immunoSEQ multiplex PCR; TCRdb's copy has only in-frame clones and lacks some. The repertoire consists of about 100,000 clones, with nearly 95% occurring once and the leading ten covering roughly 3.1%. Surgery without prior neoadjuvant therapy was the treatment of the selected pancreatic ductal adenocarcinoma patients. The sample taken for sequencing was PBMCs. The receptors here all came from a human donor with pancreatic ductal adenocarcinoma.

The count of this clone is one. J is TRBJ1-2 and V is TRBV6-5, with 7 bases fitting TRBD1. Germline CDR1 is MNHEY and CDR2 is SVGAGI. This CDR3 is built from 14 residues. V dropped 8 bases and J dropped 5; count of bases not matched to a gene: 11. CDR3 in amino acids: CASRPPGQAYGYTF. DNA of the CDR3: TGTGCCAGCCGCCCGCCCGGACAGGCGTATGGCTACACCTTC.

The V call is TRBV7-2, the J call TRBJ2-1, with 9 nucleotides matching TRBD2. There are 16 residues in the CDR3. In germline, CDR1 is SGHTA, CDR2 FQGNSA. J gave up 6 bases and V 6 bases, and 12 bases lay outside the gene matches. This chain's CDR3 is CASRPPGLAEGNEQFF. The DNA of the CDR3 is TGTGCCAGCAGACCACCGGGACTAGCCGAGGGCAATGAGCAGTTCTTC.

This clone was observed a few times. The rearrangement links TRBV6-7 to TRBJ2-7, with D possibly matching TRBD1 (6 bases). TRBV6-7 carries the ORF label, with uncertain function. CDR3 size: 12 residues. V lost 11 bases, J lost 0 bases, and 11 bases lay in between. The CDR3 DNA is TGTGCCCACCGACAGGACTCCTACGAGCAGTACTTC. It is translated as CAHRQDSYEQYF.

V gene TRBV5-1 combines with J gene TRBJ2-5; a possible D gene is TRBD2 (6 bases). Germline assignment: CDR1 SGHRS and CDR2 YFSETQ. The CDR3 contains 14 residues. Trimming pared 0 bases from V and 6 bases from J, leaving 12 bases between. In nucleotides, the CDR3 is TGCGCCAGCAGCTTGGTCGCGGGGACTCAGACCCAGTACTTC. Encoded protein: CASSLVAGTQTQYF. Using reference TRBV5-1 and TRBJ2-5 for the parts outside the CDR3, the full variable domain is KAGVTQTPRYLIKTRGQQVTLSCSPISGHRSVSWYQQTPGQGLQFLFEYFSETQRNKGNFPGRFSGRQFSNSRSEMNVSTLELGDSALYLCASSLVAGTQTQYFGPGTRLLVL.

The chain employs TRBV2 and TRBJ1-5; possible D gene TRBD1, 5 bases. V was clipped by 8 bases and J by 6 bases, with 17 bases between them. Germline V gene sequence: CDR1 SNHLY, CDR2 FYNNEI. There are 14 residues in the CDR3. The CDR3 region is CASVRSQGGQPQHF. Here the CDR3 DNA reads TGTGCCAGCGTTCGCAGTCAGGGAGGTCAGCCCCAGCATTTT.

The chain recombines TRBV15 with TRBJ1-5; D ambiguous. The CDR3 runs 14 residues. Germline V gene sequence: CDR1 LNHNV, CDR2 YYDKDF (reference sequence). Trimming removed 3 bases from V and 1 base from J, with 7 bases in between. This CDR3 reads CATSSGRSNQPQHF. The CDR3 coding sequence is TGTGCCACCAGCAGTGGCAGAAGCAATCAGCCCCAGCATTTT.

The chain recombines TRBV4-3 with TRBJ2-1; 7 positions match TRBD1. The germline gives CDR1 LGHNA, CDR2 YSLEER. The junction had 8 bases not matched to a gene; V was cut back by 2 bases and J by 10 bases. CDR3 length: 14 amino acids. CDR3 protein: CASSQLPQQGEQFF. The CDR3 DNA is TGCGCCAGCAGCCAACTTCCACAACAGGGGGAGCAGTTCTTC.

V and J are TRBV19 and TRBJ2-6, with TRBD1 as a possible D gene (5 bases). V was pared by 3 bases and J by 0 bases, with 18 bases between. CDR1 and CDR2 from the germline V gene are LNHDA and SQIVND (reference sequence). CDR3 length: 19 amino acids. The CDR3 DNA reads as TGTGCCAGTAGTATTGGACGAGGACAAATTACCTCTGGGGCCAACGTCCTGACTTTC. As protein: CASSIGRGQITSGANVLTF. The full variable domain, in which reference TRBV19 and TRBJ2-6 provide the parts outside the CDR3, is DGGITQSPKYLFRKEGQNVTLSCEQNLNHDAMYWYRQDPGQGLRLIYYSQIVNDFQKGDIAEGYSVSREKKESFPLTVTSAQKNPTAFYLCASSIGRGQITSGANVLTFGAGSRLTVL.

The chain's CDR3 is CASRPEFYGYTF. The CDR3 DNA reads as TGTGCCAGCAGGCCGGAGTTCTATGGCTACACCTTC. This chain uses TRBV2 with TRBJ1-2; D remains unclear. This CDR3 comprises 12 residues. V was clipped by 6 bases and J by 4 bases, with 9 bases between them. Per germline, CDR1 SNHLY and CDR2 FYNNEI. The variable domain in full, with the rest retrieved from reference TRBV2 and TRBJ1-2, is EPEVTQTPSHQVTQMGQEVILRCVPISNHLYFYWYRQILGQKVEFLVSFYNNEISEKSEIFDDQFSVERPDGSNFTLKIRSTKLEDSAMYFCASRPEFYGYTFGSGTRLTVV.

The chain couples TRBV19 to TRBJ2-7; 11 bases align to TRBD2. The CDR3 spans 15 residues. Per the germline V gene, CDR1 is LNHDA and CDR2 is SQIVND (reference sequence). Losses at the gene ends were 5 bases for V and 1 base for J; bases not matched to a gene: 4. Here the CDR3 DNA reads TGTGCCAGTAGTGCCGGGACTAGCGGATCCTACGAGCAGTACTTC. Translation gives CASSAGTSGSYEQYF.

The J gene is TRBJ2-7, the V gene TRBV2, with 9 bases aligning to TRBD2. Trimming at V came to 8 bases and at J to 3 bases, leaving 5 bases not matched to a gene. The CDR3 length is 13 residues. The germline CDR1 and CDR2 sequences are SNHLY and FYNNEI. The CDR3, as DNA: TGTGCCAGCTCGGCTAGCGGGAACTACGAGCAGTACTTC. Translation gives CASSASGNYEQYF.

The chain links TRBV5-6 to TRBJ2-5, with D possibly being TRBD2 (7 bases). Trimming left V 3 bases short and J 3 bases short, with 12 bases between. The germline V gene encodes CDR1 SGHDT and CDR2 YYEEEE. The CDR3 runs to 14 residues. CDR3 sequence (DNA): TGTGCCAGCAGCTGGGGGGGCAGGGAAGAGACCCAGTACTTC. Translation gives CASSWGGREETQYF.

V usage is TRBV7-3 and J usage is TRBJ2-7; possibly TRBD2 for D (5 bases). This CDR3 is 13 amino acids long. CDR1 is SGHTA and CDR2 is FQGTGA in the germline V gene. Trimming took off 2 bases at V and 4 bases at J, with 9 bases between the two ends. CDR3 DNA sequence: TGTGCCAGCAGCTTAGGACGGGGATACGAGCAGTACTTC. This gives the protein CASSLGRGYEQYF.

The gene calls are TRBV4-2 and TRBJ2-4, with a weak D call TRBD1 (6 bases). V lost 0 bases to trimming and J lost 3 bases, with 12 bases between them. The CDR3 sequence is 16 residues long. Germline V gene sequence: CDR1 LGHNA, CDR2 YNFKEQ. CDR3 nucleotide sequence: TGTGCCAGCAGCCAAGAATCAGGGGTGGTCAAAAACATTCAGTACTTC. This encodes CASSQESGVVKNIQYF.

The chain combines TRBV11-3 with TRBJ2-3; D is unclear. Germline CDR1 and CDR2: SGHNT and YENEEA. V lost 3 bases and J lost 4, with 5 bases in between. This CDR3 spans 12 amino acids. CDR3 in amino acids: CASSLSADTQYF. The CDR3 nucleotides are TGTGCCAGCAGCTTGTCGGCAGATACGCAGTATTTT.

Written as DNA, the CDR3 is TGTGCCAGCTCACCACCGGGGCAGCGTAATGAAAAACTGTTTTTT. This sequence encodes CASSPPGQRNEKLFF. J is TRBJ1-4 and V is TRBV18, with a weak D call TRBD1 (5 bases). Trimming pared 0 bases from V and 4 bases from J, leaving 9 bases between. The CDR3 contains 15 residues. Germline CDR1 and CDR2: KGHSH and LQKENI.

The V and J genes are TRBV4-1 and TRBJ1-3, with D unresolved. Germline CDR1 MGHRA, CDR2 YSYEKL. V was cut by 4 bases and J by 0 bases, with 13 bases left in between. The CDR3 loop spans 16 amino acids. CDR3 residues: CASSPPQAYSGNTIYF. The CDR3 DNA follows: TGCGCCAGCAGCCCTCCTCAGGCCTACTCTGGAAACACCATATATTTT.

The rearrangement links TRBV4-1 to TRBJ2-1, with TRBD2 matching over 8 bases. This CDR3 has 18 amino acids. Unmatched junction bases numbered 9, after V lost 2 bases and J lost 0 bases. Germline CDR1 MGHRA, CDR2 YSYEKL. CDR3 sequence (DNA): TGCGCCAGCAGCCAACTTCGCTCCGGGACTAGCTCCTACAATGAGCAGTTCTTC. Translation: CASSQLRSGTSSYNEQFF.

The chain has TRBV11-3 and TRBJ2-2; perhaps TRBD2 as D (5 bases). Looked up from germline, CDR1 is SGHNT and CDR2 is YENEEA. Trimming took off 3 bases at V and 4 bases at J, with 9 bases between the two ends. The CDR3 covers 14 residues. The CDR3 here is CASSFTGSTGELFF. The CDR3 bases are TGTGCCAGCAGCTTTACGGGGTCCACCGGGGAGCTGTTTTTT.

CDR3 coding DNA: TGCGCCAGCAATGCGGAAGAGACCCAGTACTTC. This sequence encodes CASNAEETQYF. The genes are TRBV5-1 and TRBJ2-5; D unclear. CDR1 and CDR2 (germline): SGHRS, YFSETQ. The CDR3 runs 11 residues. V lost 6 bases and J 3 bases, leaving 6 bases between the germline ends.

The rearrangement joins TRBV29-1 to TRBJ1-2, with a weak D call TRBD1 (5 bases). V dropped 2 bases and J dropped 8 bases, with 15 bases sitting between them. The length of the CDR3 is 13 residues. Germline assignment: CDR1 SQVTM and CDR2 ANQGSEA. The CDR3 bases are TGCAGCGTTGAATCCGCAGGGCAAGGGGGCTACACCTTC. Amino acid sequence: CSVESAGQGGYTF.

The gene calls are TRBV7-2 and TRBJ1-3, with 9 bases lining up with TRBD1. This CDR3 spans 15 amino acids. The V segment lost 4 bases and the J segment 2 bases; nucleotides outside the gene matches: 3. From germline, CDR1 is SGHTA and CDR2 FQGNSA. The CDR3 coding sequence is TGTGCCAGCAGCTCCGACAGGGGGACTGGAAACACCATATATTTT. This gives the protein CASSSDRGTGNTIYF.

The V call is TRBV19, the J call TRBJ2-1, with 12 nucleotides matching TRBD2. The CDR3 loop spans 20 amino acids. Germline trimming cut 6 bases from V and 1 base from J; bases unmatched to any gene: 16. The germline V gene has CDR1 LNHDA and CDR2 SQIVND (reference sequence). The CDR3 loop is CASSSPPGWLAGGSYNEQFF. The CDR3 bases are TGTGCCAGTAGCTCACCCCCCGGGTGGCTAGCGGGAGGGTCCTACAATGAGCAGTTCTTC.

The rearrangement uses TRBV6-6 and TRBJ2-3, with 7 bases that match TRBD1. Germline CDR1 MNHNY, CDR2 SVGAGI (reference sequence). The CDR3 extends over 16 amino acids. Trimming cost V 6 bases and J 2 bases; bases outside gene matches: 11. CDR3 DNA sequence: TGTGCCAGCAGCTGGGACAGCGTTGGGCTCACAGATACGCAGTATTTT. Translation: CASSWDSVGLTDTQYF.

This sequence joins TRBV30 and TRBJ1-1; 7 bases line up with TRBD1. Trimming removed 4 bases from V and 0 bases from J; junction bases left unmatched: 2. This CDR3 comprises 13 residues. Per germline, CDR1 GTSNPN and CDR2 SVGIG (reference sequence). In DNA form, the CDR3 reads TGTGCCTGGATGGGACAGCTGAACACTGAAGCTTTCTTT. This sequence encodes CAWMGQLNTEAFF. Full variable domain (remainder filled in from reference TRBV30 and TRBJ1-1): SQTIHQWPATLVQPVGSPLSLECTVEGTSNPNLYWYRQAAGRGLQLLFYSVGIGQISSEVPQNLSASRPQDRQFILSSKKLLLSDSGFYLCAWMGQLNTEAFFGQGTRLTVV.